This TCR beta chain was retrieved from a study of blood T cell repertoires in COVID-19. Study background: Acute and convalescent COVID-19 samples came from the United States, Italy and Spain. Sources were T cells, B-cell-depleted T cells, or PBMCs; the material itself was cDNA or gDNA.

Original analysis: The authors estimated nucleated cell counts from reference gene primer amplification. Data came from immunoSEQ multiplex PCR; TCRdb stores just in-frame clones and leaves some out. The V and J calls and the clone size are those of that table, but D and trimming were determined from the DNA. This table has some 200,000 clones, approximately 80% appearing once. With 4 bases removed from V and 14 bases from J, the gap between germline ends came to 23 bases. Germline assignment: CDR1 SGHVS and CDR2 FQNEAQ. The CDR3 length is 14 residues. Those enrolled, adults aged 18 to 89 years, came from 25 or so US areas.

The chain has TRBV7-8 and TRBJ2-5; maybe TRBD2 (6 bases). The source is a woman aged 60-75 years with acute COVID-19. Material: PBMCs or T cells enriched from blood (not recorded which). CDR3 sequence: CASSSFSGLPQSYF. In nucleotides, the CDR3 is TGTGCCAGCAGCTCCTTTAGCGGTCTCCCACAAAGTTACTTC. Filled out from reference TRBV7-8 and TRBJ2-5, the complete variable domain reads GAGVSQSPRYKVAKRGQDVALRCDPISGHVSLFWYQQALGQGPEFLTYFQNEAQLDKSGLPSDRFFAERPEGSVSTLKIQRTQQEDSAVYLCASSSFSGLPQSYFGPGTRLLVL.